A selection of T cell receptor beta chains follows, all from one sample in a study of T-cell reconstitution after alpha-beta-depleted transplantation in children. TCRdb itself ran the PCR reads through MiXCR, one entry per CDR3 protein. Altogether 200,000 to 300,000 distinct CDR3 sequences are present, under 9.5% being singletons, with the ten largest covering roughly 5.8%. The material sequenced was PBMCs, mostly from graft donor cells, taken 180 days after TCRalphabeta/CD19-depleted stem cell transplant. The receptor set was obtained from a male patient younger than 18 who had a stem cell transplant for acute lymphoblastic leukemia, so the T cells may come from the graft donor. CDR3s include the opening cysteine and the closing phenylalanine or tryptophan. A D gene is named only where the DNA matches it firmly. Some rows mark clone size as missing; the rest say once, few, many or name a class of expanded clone.

D gene | clone size | J gene | V gene | CDR3 DNA | CDR3 protein
- | many | TRBJ2-6 | TRBV7-6 | TGTGCCAGCAGCGAACAGGGAAATGGGGCCAACGTCCTGACTTTC | CASSEQGNGANVLTF
TRBD2 | few | TRBJ2-1 | TRBV11-1 | TGTGCCAGCAGCTTAGCCCTACTAGCGGGGGGGCTGGAGAATGAGCAGTTCTTC | CASSLALLAGGLENEQFF
- | many | TRBJ2-3 | TRBV20-1 | TGCAGTGCTACCGGGAGCACAGATACGCAGTATTTT | CSATGSTDTQYF
- | many | TRBJ2-1 | TRBV4-3 | TGCGCCAGCAGCCAAGACTCAGGGGCCATCCCGAAGTTCTTC | CASSQDSGAIPKFF
- | many | TRBJ2-2 | TRBV6-5 | TGTGCCAGCAGTTACTCGCAGACCAACACCGGGGAGCTGTTTTTT | CASSYSQTNTGELFF
TRBD1 | many | TRBJ2-3 | TRBV12-3/TRBV12-4 | TGTGCCAGCAGTCAGGGGGCCGCCACAGATACGCAGTATTTT | CASSQGAATDTQYF
- | many | TRBJ2-1 | TRBV25-1 | TGTGCCAGCAGTAAGGGTGTTGAGCAGTTCTTC | CASSKGVEQFF
TRBD1 | many | TRBJ2-7 | TRBV7-3 | TGTGCCAGCAGCTATGACAGGGACGACGAGCAGTACTTC | CASSYDRDDEQYF
TRBD1 | few | TRBJ2-7 | TRBV19 | TGTGCCAGTAGTATTTCCTGGGACAGGGGGCCCTACGAGCAGTACTTC | CASSISWDRGPYEQYF
TRBD1 | - | TRBJ2-5 | TRBV3-1 | TGTGCCTCCTCCAACACCGGGACAGGGGACGCGGAGACCCAGTACTTC | CASSNTGTGDAETQYF
- | many | TRBJ1-6 | TRBV20-1 | TGCAGTGCTGGGGCAGGGAGCTCCTATAATTCACCCCTCCACTTT | CSAGAGSSYNSPLHF
- | many | TRBJ2-7 | TRBV2 | TGTGCCAGCAGTGGGAGGGAGCAGTACTTC | CASSGREQYF
TRBD2 | many | TRBJ2-5 | TRBV12-3/TRBV12-4 | TGTGCCAGCACCCCGGGGGGGAGTCAAGAGACCCAGTACTTC | CASTPGGSQETQYF
TRBD2 | many | TRBJ2-2 | TRBV5-1 | TGCGCCAGCAGCTTGGAAAGAGGTTCTCCTAGTCGGGGGGCCGGGGAGCTGTTTTTT | CASSLERGSPSRGAGELFF
- | many | TRBJ1-5 | TRBV28 | TGTGCCAGCAGTTTTGAGGGACCACCGGCCACCTTTAGCAATCAGCCCCAGCATTTT | CASSFEGPPATFSNQPQHF
- | many | TRBJ2-2 | TRBV21-1 | TGTGCCAGCAGCAAAGCTAAAGGGACCGGGGAGCTGTTTTTT | CASSKAKGTGELFF
- | many | TRBJ2-1 | TRBV29-1 | TGCAGCTTCCGGGACTTATTAAATGAGCAGTTCTTC | CSFRDLLNEQFF
- | many | TRBJ1-5 | TRBV13 | TGTGCCAGCAGCTTGGGGGGGGCGAATCAGCCCCAGCATTTT | CASSLGGANQPQHF
TRBD1 | many | TRBJ1-4 | TRBV12-3/TRBV12-4 | TGTGCCAGCAGTGTCAGGGGGCGCGATGAAAAACTGTTTTTT | CASSVRGRDEKLFF
- | many | TRBJ1-2 | TRBV4-1 | TGCGCCAGCAGCCAAGACACGGGAAGAGATGGCTACACCTTC | CASSQDTGRDGYTF
- | - | TRBJ2-7 | TRBV9 | TGTGCCAGCAGCGTGGTGGAGGGGGAGCAGTACTTC | CASSVVEGEQYF
TRBD2 | few | TRBJ2-2 | TRBV5-4 | TGTGCCAGCAGCTTGGGGTCTAGCGGGTACGGGGAGCTGTTTTTT | CASSLGSSGYGELFF
- | many | TRBJ2-4 | TRBV28 | TGTGCCAGCAGTTTTCAGAAGGCCCTAGCCAAAAACATTCAGTACTTC | CASSFQKALAKNIQYF
- | - | TRBJ1-5 | TRBV20-1 | TGCAGTCTTAGACGGGGAGGGAATCCGCCCCAGCATTTT | CSLRRGGNPPQHF
- | many | TRBJ1-1 | TRBV12-3/TRBV12-4 | TGTGCCAGCAGTTTCCACAGGATGAACACTGAAGCTTTCTTT | CASSFHRMNTEAFF
TRBD2 | many | TRBJ2-3 | TRBV12-3/TRBV12-4 | TGTGCCAGCAGCAGGGGACTAGCTAGCACAGATACGCAGTATTTT | CASSRGLASTDTQYF
TRBD1 | many | TRBJ2-3 | TRBV6-5 | TGTGCCAGCAGTTATCGGACAGGGGGCTTAGGAGATACGCAGTATTTT | CASSYRTGGLGDTQYF